The clone carrying this T cell receptor (beta chain) was observed a few times. The data stem from a study of molecular identifiers for immune sequencing clone quantification. Naive CD8 libraries came from approximately 20,000 to 980,000 sorted cells with 10%, 30% or 50% RNA. The V gene's germline CDR1 is LGHNA and CDR2 YSLEER. Trimming took 1 base from V and 3 from J, leaving 10 bases between them. The CDR3 is made up of 15 amino acids. Previously described methods and listed TCR primers produced bulk TCR libraries. MiXCR was run by TCRdb on the PCR reads, yielding one entry per CDR3 protein. The sample has 550,000 to 750,000 distinct CDR3 sequences, nearly 20% seen once.

The TCR originated in a human donor in good health. Some libraries in this study had Jurkat cell RNA spiked in. Sample: naive CD8+ T cells from blood, with Jurkat cell RNA spiked in. This sample's subset: FACS-sorted CD8+CD4-CCR7+CD45RA+ naive T cells. V gene TRBV4-3 combines with J gene TRBJ2-1; D is unclear. The CDR3 loop is CASSQAPDGYNEQFF. In DNA form, the CDR3 reads TGCGCCAGCAGCCAAGCCCCGGACGGCTACAATGAGCAGTTCTTC.